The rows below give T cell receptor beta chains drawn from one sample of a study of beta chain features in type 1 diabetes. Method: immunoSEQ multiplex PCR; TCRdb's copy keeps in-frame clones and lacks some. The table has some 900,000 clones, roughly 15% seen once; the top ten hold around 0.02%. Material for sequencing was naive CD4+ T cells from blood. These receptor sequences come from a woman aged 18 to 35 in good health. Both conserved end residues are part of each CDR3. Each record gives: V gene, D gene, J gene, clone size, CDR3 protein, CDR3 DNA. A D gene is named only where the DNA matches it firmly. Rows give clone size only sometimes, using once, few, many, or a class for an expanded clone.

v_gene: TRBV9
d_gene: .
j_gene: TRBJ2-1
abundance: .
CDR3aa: CASSARTSLARNEQFF
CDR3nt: TGTGCCAGCAGCGCCCGAACTAGTCTGGCGCGGAATGAGCAGTTCTTC

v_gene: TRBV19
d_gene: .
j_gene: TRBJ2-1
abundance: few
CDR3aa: CASSSRGEQFF
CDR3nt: TGTGCCAGTAGTTCCCGGGGTGAGCAGTTCTTC

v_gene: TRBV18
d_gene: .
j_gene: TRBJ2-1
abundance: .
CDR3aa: CASSPPRNPRVGDSYNEQFF
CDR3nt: TGTGCCAGCTCACCACCACGGAATCCTAGGGTGGGAGATTCCTACAATGAGCAGTTCTTC

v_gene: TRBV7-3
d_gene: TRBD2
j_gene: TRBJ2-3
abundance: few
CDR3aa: CASSSRGASGSGTDTQYF
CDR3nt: TGTGCCAGCAGCTCCCGGGGGGCTAGCGGGAGTGGTACAGATACGCAGTATTTT

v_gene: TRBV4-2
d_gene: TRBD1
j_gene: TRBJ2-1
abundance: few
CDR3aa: CASSQSRYQGADNEQFF
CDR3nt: TGTGCCAGCAGCCAATCTCGGTATCAGGGGGCTGACAATGAGCAGTTCTTC

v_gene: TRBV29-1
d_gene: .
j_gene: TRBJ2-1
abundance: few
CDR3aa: CSVDSRTGNNEQFF
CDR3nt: TGCAGCGTTGATTCCCGGACTGGAAACAATGAGCAGTTCTTC

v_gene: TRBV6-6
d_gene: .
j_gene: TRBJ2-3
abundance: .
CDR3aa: CASSLDPAWVTDTQYF
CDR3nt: TGTGCCAGCAGTCTGGACCCAGCGTGGGTCACAGATACGCAGTATTTT

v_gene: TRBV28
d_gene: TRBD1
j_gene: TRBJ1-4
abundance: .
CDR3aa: CASSSQGARGEKLFF
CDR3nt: TGTGCCAGCAGTTCACAGGGGGCGCGGGGTGAAAAACTGTTTTTT

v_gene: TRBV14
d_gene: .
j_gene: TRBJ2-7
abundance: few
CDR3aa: CASSQEGRLENTYEQYF
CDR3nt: TGTGCCAGCAGCCAAGAGGGACGGCTAGAAAACACCTACGAGCAGTACTTC

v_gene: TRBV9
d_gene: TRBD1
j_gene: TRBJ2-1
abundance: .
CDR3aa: CASSVDRVGEQFF
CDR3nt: TGTGCCAGCAGCGTGGACAGGGTCGGTGAGCAGTTCTTC

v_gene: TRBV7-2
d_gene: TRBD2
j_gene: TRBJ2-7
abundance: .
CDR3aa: CASSFGLGAYEQYF
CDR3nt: TGTGCCAGCAGCTTTGGACTAGGCGCCTACGAGCAGTACTTC

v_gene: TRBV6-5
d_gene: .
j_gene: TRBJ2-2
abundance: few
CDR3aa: CASSYARNTGELFF
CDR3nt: TGTGCCAGCAGTTACGCCAGGAACACCGGGGAGCTGTTTTTT

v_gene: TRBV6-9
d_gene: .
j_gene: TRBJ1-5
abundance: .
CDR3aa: CASSIRPINQPQHF
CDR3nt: TGTGCCAGCAGCATCCGACCGATCAATCAGCCCCAGCATTTT

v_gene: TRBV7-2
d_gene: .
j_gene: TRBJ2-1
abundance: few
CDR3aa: CASSLLGSNEQFF
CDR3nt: TGTGCCAGCAGCTTATTGGGAAGTAATGAGCAGTTCTTC

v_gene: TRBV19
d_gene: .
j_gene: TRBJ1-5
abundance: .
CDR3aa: CASSITQAGSSNQPQHF
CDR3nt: TGTGCCAGTAGTATTACCCAGGCTGGCTCCAGCAATCAGCCCCAGCATTTT

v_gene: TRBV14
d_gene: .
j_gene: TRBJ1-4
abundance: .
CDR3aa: CASSQGYGGGGKLFF
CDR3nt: TGTGCCAGCAGCCAAGGCTATGGGGGCGGTGGAAAACTGTTTTTT

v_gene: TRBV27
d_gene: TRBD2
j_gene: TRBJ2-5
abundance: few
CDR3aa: CASRPFLGTSGLVEETQYF
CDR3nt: TGTGCCAGCAGACCCTTCCTGGGGACTAGCGGGCTGGTAGAGGAGACCCAGTACTTC

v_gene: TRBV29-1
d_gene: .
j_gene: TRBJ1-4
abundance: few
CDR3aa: CSVTDRWGPEKLFF
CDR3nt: TGCAGCGTTACCGACAGGTGGGGGCCTGAAAAACTGTTTTTT

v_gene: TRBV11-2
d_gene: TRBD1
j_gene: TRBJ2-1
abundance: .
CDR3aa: CASSPAGDRRGNEQFF
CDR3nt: TGTGCCAGCAGCCCCGCTGGGGACAGAAGGGGCAATGAGCAGTTCTTC

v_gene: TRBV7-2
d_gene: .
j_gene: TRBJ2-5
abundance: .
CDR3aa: CASSLAGLETQYF
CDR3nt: TGTGCCAGCAGCTTAGCGGGACTAGAGACCCAGTACTTC

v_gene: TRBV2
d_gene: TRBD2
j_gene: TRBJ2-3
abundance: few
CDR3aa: CASSDISGRTDTQYF
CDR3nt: TGTGCCAGCAGTGATATTAGCGGGAGAACAGATACGCAGTATTTT

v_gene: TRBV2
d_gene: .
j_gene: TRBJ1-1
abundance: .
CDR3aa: CASRRDMNTEAFF
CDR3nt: TGTGCCAGCCGCAGGGACATGAACACTGAAGCTTTCTTT

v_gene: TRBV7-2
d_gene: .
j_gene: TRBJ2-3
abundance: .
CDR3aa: CASSLAGVLRDTQYF
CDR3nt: TGTGCCAGCAGCTTAGCGGGGGTGTTGCGGGATACGCAGTATTTT

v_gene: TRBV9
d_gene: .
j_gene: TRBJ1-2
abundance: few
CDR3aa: CASSETNNYGYTF
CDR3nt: TGTGCCAGCAGCGAAACGAATAACTATGGCTACACCTTC

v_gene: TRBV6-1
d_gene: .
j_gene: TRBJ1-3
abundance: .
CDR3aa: CASSPADASGNTIYF
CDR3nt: TGTGCCAGCAGCCCAGCTGACGCGTCTGGAAACACCATATATTTT

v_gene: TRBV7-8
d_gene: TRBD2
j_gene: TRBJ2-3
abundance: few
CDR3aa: CASSLAVGGPGDTQYF
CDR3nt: TGTGCCAGCAGCTTAGCCGTGGGAGGGCCGGGGGATACGCAGTATTTT

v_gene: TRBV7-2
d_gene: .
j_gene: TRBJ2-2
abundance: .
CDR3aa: CASASNPFGVPGELFF
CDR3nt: TGTGCCAGCGCTTCAAACCCCTTTGGAGTCCCCGGGGAGCTGTTTTTT

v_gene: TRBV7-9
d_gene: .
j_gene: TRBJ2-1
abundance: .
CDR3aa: CASSRTTALYNEQFF
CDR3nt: TGTGCCAGCAGCCGAACAACCGCACTCTACAATGAGCAGTTCTTC

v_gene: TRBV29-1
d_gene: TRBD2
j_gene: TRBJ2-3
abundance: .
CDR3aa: CSVEGIGTSGRVGTDTQYF
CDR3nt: TGCAGCGTTGAGGGGATCGGGACTAGCGGGAGGGTTGGGACAGATACGCAGTATTTT

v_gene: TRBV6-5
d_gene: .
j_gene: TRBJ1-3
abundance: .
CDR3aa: CASSYSGETGNTIYF
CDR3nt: TGTGCCAGCAGTTACTCGGGTGAGACTGGAAACACCATATATTTT

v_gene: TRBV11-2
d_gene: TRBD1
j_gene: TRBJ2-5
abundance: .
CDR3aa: CASRFGQGGETQYF
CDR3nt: TGTGCCAGCCGCTTCGGACAGGGGGGAGAGACCCAGTACTTC

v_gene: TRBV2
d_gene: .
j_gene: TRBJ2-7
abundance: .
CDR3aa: CASSPAYEQYF
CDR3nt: TGTGCCAGCAGTCCCGCCTACGAGCAGTACTTC